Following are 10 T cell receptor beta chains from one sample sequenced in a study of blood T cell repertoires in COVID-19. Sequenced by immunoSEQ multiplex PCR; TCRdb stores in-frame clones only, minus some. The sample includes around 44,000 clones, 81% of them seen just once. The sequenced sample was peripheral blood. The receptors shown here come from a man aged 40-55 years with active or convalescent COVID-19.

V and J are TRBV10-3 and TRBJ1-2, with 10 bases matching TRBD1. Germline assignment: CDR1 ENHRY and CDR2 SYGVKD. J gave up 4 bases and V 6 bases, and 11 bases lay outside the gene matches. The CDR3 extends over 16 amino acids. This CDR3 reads CAIRPGTGAVGYGYTF. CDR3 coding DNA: TGTGCCATCAGGCCCGGGACAGGGGCGGTCGGCTATGGCTACACCTTC.

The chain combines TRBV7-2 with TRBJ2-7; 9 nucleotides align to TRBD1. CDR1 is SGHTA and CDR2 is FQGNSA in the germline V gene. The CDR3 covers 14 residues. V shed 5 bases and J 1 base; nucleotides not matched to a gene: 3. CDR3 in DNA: TGTGCCAGCAGCCAGACAGGGGGATCCTACGAGCAGTACTTC. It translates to CASSQTGGSYEQYF. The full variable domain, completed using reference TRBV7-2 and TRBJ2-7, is GAGVSQSPSNKVTEKGKDVELRCDPISGHTALYWYRQSLGQGLEFLIYFQGNSAPDKSGLPSDRFSAERTGGSVSTLTIQRTQQEDSAVYLCASSQTGGSYEQYFGPGTRLTVT.

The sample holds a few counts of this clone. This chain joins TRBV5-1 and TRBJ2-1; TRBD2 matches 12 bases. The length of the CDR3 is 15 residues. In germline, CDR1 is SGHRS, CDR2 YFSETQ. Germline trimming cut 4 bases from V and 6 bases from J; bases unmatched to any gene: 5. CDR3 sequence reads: CASSPLAGGLNEQFF. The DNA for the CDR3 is TGCGCCAGCAGCCCTCTAGCGGGGGGGCTCAATGAGCAGTTCTTC.

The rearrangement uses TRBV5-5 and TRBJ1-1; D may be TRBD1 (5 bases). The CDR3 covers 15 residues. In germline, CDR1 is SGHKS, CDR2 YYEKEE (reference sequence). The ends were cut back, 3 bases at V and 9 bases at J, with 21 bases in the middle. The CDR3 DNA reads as TGTGCCAGCAGCTCTGACGTTCTGGACACAAGGCAAGCTTTCTTT. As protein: CASSSDVLDTRQAFF.

DNA for the CDR3: TGTGCCTGGAGGACAACCAGGATTTATGGCTACACCTTC. This gives the protein CAWRTTRIYGYTF. This chain links TRBV30 with TRBJ1-2; no clear D gene. The CDR3 length is 13 residues. CDR1 is GTSNPN and CDR2 is SVGIG in the germline V gene (reference sequence). V lost 3 bases and J lost 5, with 13 bases in between.

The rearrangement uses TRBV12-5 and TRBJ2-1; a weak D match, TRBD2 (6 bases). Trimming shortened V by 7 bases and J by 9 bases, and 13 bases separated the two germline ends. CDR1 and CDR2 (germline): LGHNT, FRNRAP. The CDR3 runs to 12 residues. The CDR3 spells CASDRRAGEQFF. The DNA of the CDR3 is TGTGCTAGTGACCGGAGGGCCGGTGAGCAGTTCTTC.

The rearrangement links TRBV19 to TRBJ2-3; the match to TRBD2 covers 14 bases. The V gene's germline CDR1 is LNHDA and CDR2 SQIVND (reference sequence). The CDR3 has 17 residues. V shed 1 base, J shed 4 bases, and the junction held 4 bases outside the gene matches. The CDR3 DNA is TGTGCCAGTAGTATAGTGACTAGCGGGAGGGCCGCAGATACGCAGTATTTT. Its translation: CASSIVTSGRAADTQYF.

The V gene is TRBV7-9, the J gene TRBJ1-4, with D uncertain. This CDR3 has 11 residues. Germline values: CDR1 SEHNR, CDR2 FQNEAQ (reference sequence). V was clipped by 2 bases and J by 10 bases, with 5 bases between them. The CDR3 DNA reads TGTGCCAGCAGCTTAACGGGAAAACTGTTTTTT. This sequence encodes CASSLTGKLFF.

The CDR3 loop reads CASGTGIAEAFF. The CDR3 nucleotides are TGCGCCAGCGGAACAGGGATCGCTGAAGCTTTCTTT. The gene calls are TRBV5-1 and TRBJ1-1, with D maybe TRBD1 (6 bases). Trimming cost V 7 bases and J 6 bases, with 13 bases left between them. CDR1 is SGHRS, CDR2 YFSETQ, per germline. This CDR3 comprises 12 residues. The whole variable domain, remainder taken from reference TRBV5-1 and TRBJ1-1, is KAGVTQTPRYLIKTRGQQVTLSCSPISGHRSVSWYQQTPGQGLQFLFEYFSETQRNKGNFPGRFSGRQFSNSRSEMNVSTLELGDSALYLCASGTGIAEAFFGQGTRLTVV.

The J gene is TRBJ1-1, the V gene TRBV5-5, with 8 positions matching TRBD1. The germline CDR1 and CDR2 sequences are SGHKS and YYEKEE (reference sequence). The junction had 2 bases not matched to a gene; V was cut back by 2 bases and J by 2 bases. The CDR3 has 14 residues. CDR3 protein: CASSFGQGNTEAFF. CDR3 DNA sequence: TGTGCCAGCAGCTTCGGACAGGGAAACACTGAAGCTTTCTTT.